This entry lists 21 T cell receptor beta chains sequenced from one sample in a study of blood T cell repertoires in COVID-19. Here immunoSEQ multiplex PCR was the method, and the copy in TCRdb shows in-frame clones only, minus some. The sample lists around 100,000 clones; roughly 85% were seen once. The material sequenced was peripheral blood. These receptors all stem from a man in his sixties or seventies with active or convalescent COVID-19.

V usage is TRBV24-1 and J usage is TRBJ1-5; no definite D call. Trimming cost V 4 bases and J 4 bases, with 10 bases left between them. CDR3 size: 14 residues. In germline, CDR1 is KGHDR, CDR2 SFDVKD. This chain's CDR3 is CATSDGNWNQPQHF. Written as DNA, the CDR3 is TGTGCCACCAGTGACGGGAATTGGAATCAGCCCCAGCATTTT.

The rearrangement joins TRBV10-3 to TRBJ1-5; D is unclear. Germline values: CDR1 ENHRY, CDR2 SYGVKD. CDR3 length: 14 residues. V lost 6 bases, J lost 0 bases, and 9 bases lay in between. The chain's CDR3 is CAISEEYSNQPQHF. CDR3 nucleotides: TGTGCCATCAGCGAGGAGTATAGCAATCAGCCCCAGCATTTT.

J is TRBJ1-2 and V is TRBV28; D is ambiguous. Germline CDR1 and CDR2: MDHEN and SYDVKM. There are 11 residues in the CDR3. Between the trimmed V and J ends, which lost 7 bases and 1 base, there was a span of 4 bases. CDR3 DNA sequence: TGTGCCAGCATCGGTAACTATGGCTACACCTTC. Amino acids: CASIGNYGYTF.

V usage is TRBV4-2 and J usage is TRBJ2-2, with TRBD2 identical over 7 bases. This CDR3 has 16 residues. The germline gives CDR1 LGHNA, CDR2 YNFKEQ. The V segment lost 0 bases and the J segment 6 bases; nucleotides outside the gene matches: 7. The CDR3 sequence: CASSQDPGRASGELFF. As DNA, the CDR3 is TGTGCCAGCAGCCAAGACCCGGGGAGGGCATCCGGGGAGCTGTTTTTT.

The chain recombines TRBV9 with TRBJ1-5, with D possibly TRBD1 on 5 matching bases. This CDR3 is 15 amino acids long. Germline V gives CDR1 SGDLS, CDR2 YYNGEE. Trimming left V 0 bases short and J 5 bases short, with 12 bases between. The DNA for the CDR3 is TGTGCCAGCAGCGTAGGGGGCAGGGCTGATCAGCCCCAGCATTTT. Its translation: CASSVGGRADQPQHF. Based on the CDR3 plus reference TRBV9 and TRBJ1-5, the full variable domain is DSGVTQTPKHLITATGQRVTLRCSPRSGDLSVYWYQQSLDQGLQFLIQYYNGEERAKGNILERFSAQQFPDLHSELNLSSLELGDSALYFCASSVGGRADQPQHFGDGTRLSIL.

The chain uses TRBV24-1 and TRBJ2-1; 7 bases agree with TRBD2. The CDR3 contains 16 residues. V shed 1 base and J 2 bases; nucleotides not matched to a gene: 4. Germline CDR1 reads KGHDR; CDR2 reads SFDVKD. The CDR3 protein is CATSDLGRATYNEQFF. CDR3 bases: TGTGCCACCAGTGATTTAGGGAGGGCAACCTACAATGAGCAGTTCTTC.

The J gene is TRBJ2-5, the V gene TRBV15; 8 bases agree with TRBD1. This CDR3 contains 17 residues. The J segment lost 3 bases and the V segment lost 1 base, leaving 10 bases of the junction unmatched. The germline gives CDR1 LNHNV, CDR2 YYDKDF (reference sequence). Here the CDR3 reads CATSRGAGQGTEETQYF. CDR3 coding DNA: TGTGCCACCAGCAGAGGGGCAGGACAGGGAACCGAAGAGACCCAGTACTTC. The whole variable domain, filled in from reference TRBV15 and TRBJ2-5, reads DAMVIQNPRYQVTQFGKPVTLSCSQTLNHNVMYWYQQKSSQAPKLLFHYYDKDFNNEADTPDNFQSRRPNTSFCFLDIRSPGLGDTAMYLCATSRGAGQGTEETQYFGPGTRLLVL.

The chain employs TRBV7-8 and TRBJ2-7; the match to TRBD2 covers 7 bases. CDR1 is SGHVS, CDR2 FQNEAQ, per germline. Trimming cost V 3 bases and J 7 bases; bases outside gene matches: 12. This CDR3 comprises 15 residues. The CDR3, as DNA: TGTGCCAGCAGCTTCCTAGCGGCCCACCGTGGAGAGCAGTACTTC. Protein product: CASSFLAAHRGEQYF.

The chain joins TRBV6-5 to TRBJ1-3, with a tentative D call TRBD1 (6 bases). The CDR3 contains 11 residues. Germline V gives CDR1 MNHEY, CDR2 SVGAGI. Trimming removed 5 bases at V and 8 bases at J, with 7 bases between. CDR3 nucleotide sequence: TGTGCCAGCAGTACAGGGTACACCATATATTTT. Protein product: CASSTGYTIYF.

This chain connects TRBV27 to TRBJ2-3, with D possibly TRBD2 on 5 matching bases. The CDR3 is 18 residues long. Germline V gene data show CDR1 as MNHEY and CDR2 as SMNVEV (reference sequence). The germline V and J ends were trimmed by 4 bases and 3 bases, with 23 bases remaining between them. CDR3 DNA sequence: TGTGCCAGCAGTTATGCTGCGACACTTACTAGAGGGACAGATACGCAGTATTTT. Translated: CASSYAATLTRGTDTQYF.

V usage is TRBV7-9 and J usage is TRBJ2-3, with 11 bases that match TRBD2. V lost 2 bases, J lost 3 bases, and 7 bases stayed unmatched. The CDR3 covers 17 residues. Germline V gives CDR1 SEHNR, CDR2 FQNEAQ (reference sequence). This CDR3 reads CASSLPRSSGGTDTQYF. In DNA, the CDR3 is TGTGCCAGCAGCTTACCCCGGTCTAGCGGGGGGACAGATACGCAGTATTTT.

This clone occurred once. V usage is TRBV6-2 or TRBV6-3 and J usage is TRBJ2-2, with 12 bases fitting TRBD2. The CDR3 spans 16 residues. V dropped 6 bases and J dropped 4; count of bases not matched to a gene: 6. CDR1 and CDR2 (germline): MNHEY, SVGEGT. The CDR3 sequence is CASSSSGGAVTGELFF. The CDR3 coding sequence is TGTGCCAGCAGCTCTAGCGGGGGGGCTGTCACCGGGGAGCTGTTTTTT.

V usage is TRBV5-4 and J usage is TRBJ2-1; no reliable D call. This CDR3 region has 14 residues. Germline loops: CDR1 SGHNT, CDR2 YYREEE (reference sequence). Trimming shortened V by 4 bases and J by 8 bases, and 16 bases separated the two germline ends. The CDR3 coding sequence is TGTGCCAGCAGCCCCGGTCCCGAAAGATATGAGCAGTTCTTC. It is translated as CASSPGPERYEQFF.

The chain has TRBV6-6 and TRBJ2-7; 8 bases are a match to TRBD1. With V trimmed by 4 bases and J by 5 bases, 7 bases remained unmatched. The CDR3 covers 14 residues. CDR1 is MNHNY and CDR2 is SVGAGI in the germline V gene (reference sequence). The CDR3 bases are TGTGCCAGCAGTTCAGTGGACAGGGCGAACGAGCAGTACTTC. Translating it yields CASSSVDRANEQYF.

J is TRBJ2-1 and V is TRBV4-3; tentatively, D is TRBD2 (6 bases). Trimming removed 0 bases from V and 7 bases from J, with 13 bases in between. Germline V gene data show CDR1 as LGHNA and CDR2 as YSLEER. The CDR3 length is 15 residues. DNA of the CDR3: TGCGCCAGCAGCCAAGAGGTGGGAGGAAAAAATGAGCAGTTCTTC. Translated, it gives CASSQEVGGKNEQFF.

V usage is TRBV10-3 and J usage is TRBJ2-7; 12 bases line up with TRBD2. V lost 6 bases and J lost 3; bases outside the gene matches: 3. Germline V gives CDR1 ENHRY, CDR2 SYGVKD. The CDR3 runs to 14 residues. The CDR3 loop reads CAIRRTSGDYEQYF. In DNA form, the CDR3 reads TGTGCCATCAGACGGACTAGCGGGGACTACGAGCAGTACTTC.

The rearrangement links TRBV19 to TRBJ1-2; D possibly corresponds to TRBD1 (6 bases). V lost 4 bases and J lost 3, with 9 bases in between. Per germline, CDR1 LNHDA and CDR2 SQIVND (reference sequence). There are 13 residues in the CDR3. CDR3 DNA: TGTGCCAGTAGTAGGGGGCGCTACTATGGCTACACCTTC. Translation gives CASSRGRYYGYTF.

This CDR3 reads CASMQQGITGELFF. The CDR3 nucleotides read TGTGCCAGCATGCAGCAGGGGATCACCGGGGAGCTGTTTTTT. V and J are TRBV3-1 (or the pseudogene TRBV3-2) and TRBJ2-2; D is perhaps TRBD1 (6 bases). CDR3 length equals 14 residues. Trimming pared 7 bases from V and 4 bases from J, leaving 13 bases between. CDR1 LGHDT and CDR2 YNNKEL come from the germline V gene (reference sequence).

The genes are TRBV6-2 or TRBV6-3 and TRBJ2-1; 12 bases match TRBD2. Germline V lookup: CDR1 MNHEY, CDR2 SVGEGT. V dropped 5 bases and J dropped 7; count of bases not matched to a gene: 9. There are 16 residues in the CDR3. DNA for the CDR3: TGTGCCAGCAGTCTGACGACTAGCGGGGGTTGGAATGAGCAGTTCTTC. Translated: CASSLTTSGGWNEQFF.

The chain links TRBV27 to TRBJ1-5; no clear D gene. This CDR3 region has 13 residues. Looked up from germline, CDR1 is MNHEY and CDR2 is SMNVEV (reference sequence). Deletions cut 4 bases from V and 7 bases from J, with 11 bases between. The CDR3 DNA reads TGTGCCAGCAGTTCCTTCACGGGACAGCCCCAGCATTTT. Residues: CASSSFTGQPQHF.

V and J are TRBV7-6 and TRBJ2-2, with 8 bases aligning to TRBD1. The CDR3 is 15 amino acids. Trimming at V came to 6 bases and at J to 1 base, leaving 4 bases not matched to a gene. Germline V gene sequence: CDR1 SGHVS, CDR2 FNYEAQ. The CDR3 coding sequence is TGTGCCAGCAGTCCCGGGACAGGGAACACCGGGGAGCTGTTTTTT. Translating it yields CASSPGTGNTGELFF. The full variable domain, completed using reference TRBV7-6 and TRBJ2-2, is GAGVSQSPRYKVTKRGQDVALRCDPISGHVSLYWYRQALGQGPEFLTYFNYEAQQDKSGLPNDRFSAERPEGSISTLTIQRTEQRDSAMYRCASSPGTGNTGELFFGEGSRLTVL.